A single sample gave rise to the 15 T cell receptor beta chains below, sequenced in a study of cytotoxic CD8 clonotypes in ibrutinib-treated CLL. The table came from immunoSEQ multiplex PCR; TCRdb's copy has only in-frame clones and leaves some out. This sample has some 43,000 clones, with around 70% found just once. The material sequenced was PBMCs, taken after 12 months of ibrutinib treatment. The source is a human donor with chronic lymphocytic leukemia.

This rearrangement joins TRBV19 to TRBJ1-5; the match to TRBD1 covers 7 bases. Per germline, CDR1 LNHDA and CDR2 SQIVND (reference sequence). The CDR3 runs 16 residues. V was pared by 5 bases and J by 1 base, with 8 bases of the junction left unmatched. CDR3 coding DNA: TGTGCCAGTAGTCCTCGACAGGGTTCGAGCAATCAGCCCCAGCATTTT. Protein: CASSPRQGSSNQPQHF. The full variable domain, in which reference TRBV19 and TRBJ1-5 provide the parts outside the CDR3, is DGGITQSPKYLFRKEGQNVTLSCEQNLNHDAMYWYRQDPGQGLRLIYYSQIVNDFQKGDIAEGYSVSREKKESFPLTVTSAQKNPTAFYLCASSPRQGSSNQPQHFGDGTRLSIL.

The CDR3 DNA sequence: TGTGCCAGCAGTGACTCGTCCCGATCCTATGGCTACACCTTC. It is translated as CASSDSSRSYGYTF. The chain combines TRBV6-4 with TRBJ1-2; D is ambiguous. In germline, CDR1 is MRHNA, CDR2 SNTAGT. CDR3 length: 14 residues. Trimming cost V 0 bases and J 4 bases, with 9 bases left between them.

This chain's CDR3 is CASSFKRDNEQFF. DNA of the CDR3: TGTGCCAGCAGCTTCAAGAGGGACAATGAGCAGTTCTTC. This chain connects TRBV7-3 to TRBJ2-1; D is perhaps TRBD2 (5 bases). The CDR3 contains 13 residues. From germline, CDR1 is SGHTA and CDR2 FQGTGA. V was pared by 3 bases and J by 5 bases, with 8 bases between.

This clone was observed a handful of times. The gene calls are TRBV28 and TRBJ1-5, with D tentatively TRBD1 (5 bases). Trimming took 7 bases from V and 1 from J, leaving 14 bases between them. Germline loops: CDR1 MDHEN, CDR2 SYDVKM. The CDR3 is made up of 15 amino acids. The CDR3 nucleotides read TGTGCCAGCACGAGGGGCTGGGGAAGCAATCAGCCCCAGCATTTT. Translating it yields CASTRGWGSNQPQHF.

V is TRBV5-1 and J is TRBJ2-5, with D possibly being TRBD1 or TRBD2 (8 bases each). The germline V gene encodes CDR1 SGHRS and CDR2 YFSETQ. The CDR3 sequence is 16 residues long. V was pared by 5 bases and J by 5 bases, with 22 bases between. The CDR3 spells CASRRLATGDHETQYF. For the CDR3, the DNA is TGCGCCAGCAGAAGACTAGCGACAGGGGATCACGAGACCCAGTACTTC. The complete variable domain, with remaining parts taken from reference TRBV5-1 and TRBJ2-5, reads KAGVTQTPRYLIKTRGQQVTLSCSPISGHRSVSWYQQTPGQGLQFLFEYFSETQRNKGNFPGRFSGRQFSNSRSEMNVSTLELGDSALYLCASRRLATGDHETQYFGPGTRLLVL.

This clone was recorded a few times. This chain connects TRBV9 to TRBJ2-7; D is perhaps TRBD1 (6 bases). The CDR3 consists of 15 residues. Germline CDR1 SGDLS, CDR2 YYNGEE. V lost 2 bases to trimming and J lost 0 bases, with 12 bases between them. This CDR3 reads CASSVMGAGSYEQYF. The CDR3 nucleotides are TGTGCCAGCAGCGTCATGGGGGCTGGCTCCTACGAGCAGTACTTC.

There are a few counts of this clone. This CDR3 reads CASSSGQGGVNYGYTF. The CDR3 coding sequence is TGTGCCAGTAGCTCAGGACAGGGCGGTGTTAACTATGGCTACACCTTC. V usage is TRBV19 and J usage is TRBJ1-2; TRBD1 matches 8 bases. Germline V lookup: CDR1 LNHDA, CDR2 SQIVND (reference sequence). Trimming removed 6 bases from V and 1 base from J; junction bases left unmatched: 10. This CDR3 has 16 residues.

V is TRBV5-1 and J is TRBJ1-6; D unclear. The CDR3 length is 18 residues. Germline V gives CDR1 SGHRS, CDR2 YFSETQ. The V end was cut by 4 bases, the J end by 3 bases, with 20 bases between. CDR3: CASSPRTGLSGYNSPLHF. DNA for the CDR3: TGCGCCAGCAGCCCGAGGACTGGCTTGAGTGGCTATAATTCACCCCTCCACTTT.

The rearrangement links TRBV6-6 to TRBJ2-7; TRBD1 matches 7 bases. From germline, CDR1 is MNHNY and CDR2 SVGAGI (reference sequence). J lost 1 base, V lost 2 bases, and 2 bases had no gene match. This CDR3 has 14 amino acids. CDR3 sequence: CASSYRDRSYEQYF. CDR3 coding DNA: TGTGCCAGCAGTTACCGGGACAGATCCTACGAGCAGTACTTC.

The genes are TRBV10-3 and TRBJ2-5; 11 positions match TRBD1. J lost 3 bases, V lost 10 bases, and 7 bases had no gene match. CDR1 is ENHRY and CDR2 is SYGVKD in the germline V gene. This CDR3 spans 14 amino acids. CDR3 nucleotides: TGTGCCACGCGGGACAGGGGGAACAAAGAGACCCAGTACTTC. Encoded protein: CATRDRGNKETQYF.

This chain links TRBV27 with TRBJ2-4; 7 bases are shared with TRBD1. The V segment lost 6 bases and the J segment 3 bases; nucleotides outside the gene matches: 11. The CDR3 runs to 16 residues. The germline gives CDR1 MNHEY, CDR2 SMNVEV (reference sequence). CDR3 nucleotide sequence: TGTGCCAGCAGCTCACCAGCGGCAGGGGGCAAAAACATTCAGTACTTC. It codes for CASSSPAAGGKNIQYF.

On this clone itself: Sequence at one end of the junction differs from germline and may be a read error. The sample has other DNA sequences that encode this CDR3 too. The V and J genes are TRBV27 and TRBJ2-1; 10 bases match TRBD2. Germline loops: CDR1 MNHEY, CDR2 SMNVEV (reference sequence). The CDR3 runs 15 residues. The CDR3 reads CASILQLAGYNEQFF. CDR3 in DNA: TGTGCCAGCATCTTACAACTAGCGGGGTATAATGAACAGTTCTTC.

This rearrangement joins TRBV18 to TRBJ2-6, with D perhaps assigned TRBD1 or TRBD2 (6 bases each). V was clipped by 4 bases and J by 2 bases, with 9 bases between them. CDR1 is KGHSH, CDR2 LQKENI, per germline. The CDR3 covers 15 residues. The CDR3 here is CASSRGAPGANVLTF. As DNA, the CDR3 is TGTGCCAGCTCACGGGGGGCTCCTGGGGCCAACGTCCTGACTTTC. Drawing the rest from reference TRBV18 and TRBJ2-6, the complete variable domain is NAGVMQNPRHLVRRRGQEARLRCSPMKGHSHVYWYRQLPEEGLKFMVYLQKENIIDESGMPKERFSAEFPKEGPSILRIQQVVRGDSAAYFCASSRGAPGANVLTFGAGSRLTVL.

This clone was seen more than once but under ten times. This chain joins TRBV27 and TRBJ2-2; D is perhaps TRBD1 (5 bases). V shed 6 bases and J shed 0 bases, with 14 bases lying between them. CDR3 length: 16 residues. Germline CDR1 MNHEY, CDR2 SMNVEV (reference sequence). The CDR3 protein is CASRITGPANTGELFF. The DNA of the CDR3 is TGTGCCAGCAGGATTACAGGACCCGCGAACACCGGGGAGCTGTTTTTT.

This chain links TRBV28 with TRBJ2-5; 12 bases line up with TRBD1. The length of the CDR3 is 18 residues. CDR1 is MDHEN and CDR2 is SYDVKM in the germline V gene. After removal of 3 bases from V and 2 bases from J, the junction contained 10 bases not matched to a gene. CDR3 protein: CASSFELGTGGGQETQYF. The CDR3 nucleotides are TGTGCCAGCAGTTTCGAGTTGGGGACAGGGGGCGGGCAAGAGACCCAGTACTTC.